This T cell receptor (beta chain) came from a study of control samples from healthy donors and cancer patients. Germline trimming cut 4 bases from V and 2 bases from J; bases unmatched to any gene: 6. From germline, CDR1 is SGHRS and CDR2 YFSETQ. The CDR3 extends over 16 amino acids. The data were produced by immunoSEQ multiplex PCR, yet TCRdb's version contains in-frame clones alone and is incomplete. The sample carries fewer than 200,000 clones, roughly 93% recorded once. Material: blood. The clonotype was recovered from a woman aged 55-70 years in good health. The rearrangement joins TRBV5-1 to TRBJ2-4; 10 nucleotides line up with TRBD1. The CDR3 region has the DNA TGCGCCAGCAGCCTCCGGACAGGGGGGACCAAAAACATTCAGTACTTC. It codes for CASSLRTGGTKNIQYF.